This T cell receptor (beta chain) was captured in a study of cytomegalovirus exposure and HLA in healthy donors. As for the study in general: Around 80 million unique TCRs from HLA-typed donors were held in an early data release.

Germline CDR1 SQVTM, CDR2 ANQGSEA. This CDR3 spans 14 amino acids. V shed 2 bases and J shed 4 bases, with 13 bases lying between them. Comment on this clone: No antigen is known for it.

Broader study findings: Apart from CMV serostatus, no immune exposure information was available. In an earlier analysis, most TCR beta V segments were productive about 90% or about 30% of the time.

Primers: 60 Vbeta forward and 13 Jbeta reverse. Profiled with immunoSEQ multiplex PCR; TCRdb holds only in-frame clones, not every one. Seen here are roughly 100,000 clones, around 72% observed once, and the top ten hold 3% to 4%. The material sequenced was PBMCs. The receptor's source is a man aged 35-49 years in good health and CMV-seronegative. The chain employs TRBV29-1 and TRBJ2-3, with D possibly matching TRBD1 (5 bases). CDR3 sequence (DNA): TGCAGCGTTGAATGGCAGGGCTCCGCAGATACGCAGTATTTT. It specifies CSVEWQGSADTQYF.